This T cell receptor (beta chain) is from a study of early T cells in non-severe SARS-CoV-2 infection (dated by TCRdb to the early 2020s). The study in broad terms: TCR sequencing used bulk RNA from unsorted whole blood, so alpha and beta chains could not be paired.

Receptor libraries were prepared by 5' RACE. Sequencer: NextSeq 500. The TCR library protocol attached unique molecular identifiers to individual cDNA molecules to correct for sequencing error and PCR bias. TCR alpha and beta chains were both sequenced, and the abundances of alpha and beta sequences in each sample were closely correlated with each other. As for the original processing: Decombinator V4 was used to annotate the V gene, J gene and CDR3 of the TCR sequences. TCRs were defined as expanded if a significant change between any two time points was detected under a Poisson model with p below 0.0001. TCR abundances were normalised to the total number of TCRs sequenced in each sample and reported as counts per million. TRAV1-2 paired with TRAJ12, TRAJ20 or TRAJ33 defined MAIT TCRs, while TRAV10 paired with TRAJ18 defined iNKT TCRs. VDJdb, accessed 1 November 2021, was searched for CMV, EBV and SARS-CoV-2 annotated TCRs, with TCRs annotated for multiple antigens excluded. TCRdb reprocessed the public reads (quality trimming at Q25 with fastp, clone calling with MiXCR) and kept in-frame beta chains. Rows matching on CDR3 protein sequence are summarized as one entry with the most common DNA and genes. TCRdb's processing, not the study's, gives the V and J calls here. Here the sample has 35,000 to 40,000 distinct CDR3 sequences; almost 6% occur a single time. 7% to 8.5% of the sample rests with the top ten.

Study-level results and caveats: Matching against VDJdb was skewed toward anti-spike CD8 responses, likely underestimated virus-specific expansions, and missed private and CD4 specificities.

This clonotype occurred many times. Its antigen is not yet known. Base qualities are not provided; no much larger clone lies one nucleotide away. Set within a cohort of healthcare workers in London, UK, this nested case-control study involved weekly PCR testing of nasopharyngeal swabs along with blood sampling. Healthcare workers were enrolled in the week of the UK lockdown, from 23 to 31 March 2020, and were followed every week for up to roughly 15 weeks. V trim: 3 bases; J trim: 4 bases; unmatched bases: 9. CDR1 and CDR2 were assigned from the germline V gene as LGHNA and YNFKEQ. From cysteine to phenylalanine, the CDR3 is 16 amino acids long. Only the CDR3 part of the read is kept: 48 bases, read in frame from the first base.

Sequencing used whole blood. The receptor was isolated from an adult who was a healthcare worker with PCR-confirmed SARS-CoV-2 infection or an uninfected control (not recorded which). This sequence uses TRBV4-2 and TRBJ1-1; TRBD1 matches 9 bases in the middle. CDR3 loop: CASSHVGTGIGTEAFF. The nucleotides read TGTGCCAGCAGCCATGTAGGGACAGGGATTGGCACTGAAGCTTTCTTT.